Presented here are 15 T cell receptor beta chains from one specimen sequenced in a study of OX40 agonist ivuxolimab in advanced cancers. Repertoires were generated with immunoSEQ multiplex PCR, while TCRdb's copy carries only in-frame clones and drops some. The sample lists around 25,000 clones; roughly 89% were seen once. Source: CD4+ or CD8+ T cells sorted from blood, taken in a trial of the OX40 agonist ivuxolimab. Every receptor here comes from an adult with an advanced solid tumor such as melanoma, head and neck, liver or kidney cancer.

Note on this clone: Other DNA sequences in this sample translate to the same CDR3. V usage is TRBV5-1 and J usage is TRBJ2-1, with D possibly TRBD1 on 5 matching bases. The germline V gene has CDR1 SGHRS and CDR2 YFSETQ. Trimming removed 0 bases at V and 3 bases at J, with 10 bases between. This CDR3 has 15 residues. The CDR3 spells CASSLGREFYNEQFF. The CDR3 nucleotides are TGCGCCAGCAGCTTGGGCAGGGAATTCTACAATGAGCAGTTCTTC. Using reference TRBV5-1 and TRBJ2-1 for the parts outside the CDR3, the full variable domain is KAGVTQTPRYLIKTRGQQVTLSCSPISGHRSVSWYQQTPGQGLQFLFEYFSETQRNKGNFPGRFSGRQFSNSRSEMNVSTLELGDSALYLCASSLGREFYNEQFFGPGTRLTVL.

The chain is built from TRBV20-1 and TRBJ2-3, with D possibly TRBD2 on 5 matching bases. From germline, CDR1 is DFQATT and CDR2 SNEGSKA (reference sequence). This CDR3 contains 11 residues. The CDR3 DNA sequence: TGCAGCGCGGACTTGGGAGATACGCAGTATTTT. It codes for CSADLGDTQYF.

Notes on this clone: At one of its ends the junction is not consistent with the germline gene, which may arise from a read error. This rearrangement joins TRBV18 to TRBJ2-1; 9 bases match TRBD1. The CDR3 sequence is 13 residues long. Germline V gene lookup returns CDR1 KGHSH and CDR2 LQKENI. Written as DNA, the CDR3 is TGTGCCTGCTCCGGACAGGGGAACAATGAGCAGTTCTTC. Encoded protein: CACSGQGNNEQFF.

The CDR3 nucleotides read TGCGCCAGCAGCCAAGAAGCGAGGGGGACCAATCAGCCCCAGCATTTT. Residues: CASSQEARGTNQPQHF. V is TRBV4-3 and J is TRBJ1-5; perhaps TRBD1 as D (6 bases). The germline V gene has CDR1 LGHNA and CDR2 YSLEER. The CDR3 contains 16 residues. Deletions cut 0 bases from V and 3 bases from J, with 12 bases between.

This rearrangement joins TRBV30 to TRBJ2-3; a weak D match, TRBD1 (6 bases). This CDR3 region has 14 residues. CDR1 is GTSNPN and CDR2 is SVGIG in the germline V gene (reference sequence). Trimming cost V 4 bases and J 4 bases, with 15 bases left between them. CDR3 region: CAWTLGQRPDTQYF. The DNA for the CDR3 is TGTGCCTGGACCCTCGGACAGCGGCCAGATACGCAGTATTTT.

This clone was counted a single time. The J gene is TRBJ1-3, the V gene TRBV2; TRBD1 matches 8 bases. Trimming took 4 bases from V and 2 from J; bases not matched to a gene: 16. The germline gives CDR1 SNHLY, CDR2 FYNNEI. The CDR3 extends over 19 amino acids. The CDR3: CASSGPGGVGAGTGNTIYF. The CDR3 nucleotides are TGTGCCAGCAGTGGTCCAGGGGGCGTGGGCGCGGGGACTGGAAACACCATATATTTT. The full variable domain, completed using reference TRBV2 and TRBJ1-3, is EPEVTQTPSHQVTQMGQEVILRCVPISNHLYFYWYRQILGQKVEFLVSFYNNEISEKSEIFDDQFSVERPDGSNFTLKIRSTKLEDSAMYFCASSGPGGVGAGTGNTIYFGEGSWLTVV.

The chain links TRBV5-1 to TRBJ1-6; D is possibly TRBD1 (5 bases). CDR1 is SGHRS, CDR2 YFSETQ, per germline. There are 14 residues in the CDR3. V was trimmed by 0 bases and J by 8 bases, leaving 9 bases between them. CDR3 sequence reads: CASSLEGWDSPLHF. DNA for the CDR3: TGCGCCAGCAGCTTGGAGGGGTGGGATTCACCCCTCCACTTT.

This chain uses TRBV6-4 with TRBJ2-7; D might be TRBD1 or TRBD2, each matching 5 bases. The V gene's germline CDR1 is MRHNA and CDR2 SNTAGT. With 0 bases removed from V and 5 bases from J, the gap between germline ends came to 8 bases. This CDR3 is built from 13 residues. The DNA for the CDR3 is TGTGCCAGCAGTGACTCGGGGGTCCACGAGCAGTACTTC. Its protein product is CASSDSGVHEQYF.

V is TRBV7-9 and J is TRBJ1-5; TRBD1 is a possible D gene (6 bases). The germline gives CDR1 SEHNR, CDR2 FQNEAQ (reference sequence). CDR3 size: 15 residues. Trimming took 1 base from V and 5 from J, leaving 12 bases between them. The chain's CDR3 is CASSLGAGEYQPQHF. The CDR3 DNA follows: TGTGCCAGCAGCTTAGGGGCAGGGGAGTATCAGCCCCAGCATTTT. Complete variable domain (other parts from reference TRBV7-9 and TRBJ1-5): DTGVSQNPRHKITKRGQNVTFRCDPISEHNRLYWYRQTLGQGPEFLTYFQNEAQLEKSRLLSDRFSAERPKGSFSTLEIQRTEQGDSAMYLCASSLGAGEYQPQHFGDGTRLSIL.

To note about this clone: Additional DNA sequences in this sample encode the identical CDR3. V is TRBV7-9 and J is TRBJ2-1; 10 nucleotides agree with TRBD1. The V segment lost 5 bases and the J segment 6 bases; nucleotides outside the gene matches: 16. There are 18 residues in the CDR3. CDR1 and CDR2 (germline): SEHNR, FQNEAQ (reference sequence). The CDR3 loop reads CASSPGTGAQIRRNEQFF. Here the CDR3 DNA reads TGTGCCAGCAGCCCCGGGACAGGGGCCCAAATACGTCGCAATGAGCAGTTCTTC.

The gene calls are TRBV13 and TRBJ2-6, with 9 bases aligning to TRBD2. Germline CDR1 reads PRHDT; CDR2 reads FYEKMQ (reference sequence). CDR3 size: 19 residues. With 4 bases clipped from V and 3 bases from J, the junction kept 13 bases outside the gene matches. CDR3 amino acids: CASSSLRRRGGYGANVLTF. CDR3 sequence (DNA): TGTGCCAGCAGCTCCTTGAGGAGGCGGGGGGGCTATGGGGCCAACGTCCTGACTTTC.

The CDR3 region is CAIGTTRGGIIDTQYF. The CDR3 DNA follows: TGTGCCATCGGAACCACCCGGGGAGGTATTATCGATACGCAGTATTTT. The chain uses TRBV10-3 and TRBJ2-3, with D possibly TRBD2 on 6 matching bases. The CDR3 has 16 residues. CDR1 is ENHRY and CDR2 is SYGVKD in the germline V gene. V lost 8 bases, J lost 6 bases, and 24 bases lay in between.

The CDR3 region is CASSPMTGDNSPLHF. Here the CDR3 DNA reads TGTGCCAGCTCACCCATGACAGGGGATAATTCACCCCTCCACTTT. The chain is built from TRBV18 and TRBJ1-6, with 8 bases aligning to TRBD1. Germline CDR1 reads KGHSH; CDR2 reads LQKENI. The CDR3 spans 15 residues. J lost 5 bases, V lost 3 bases, and 3 bases had no gene match.

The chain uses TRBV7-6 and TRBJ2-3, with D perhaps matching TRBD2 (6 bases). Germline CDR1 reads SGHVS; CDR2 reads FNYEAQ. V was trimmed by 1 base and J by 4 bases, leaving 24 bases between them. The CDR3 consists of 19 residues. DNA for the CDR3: TGTGCCAGCAGCTTAGGGGGTAGCCTTGGGGGAGGATCCCCAGATACGCAGTATTTT. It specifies CASSLGGSLGGGSPDTQYF.

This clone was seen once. This CDR3 reads CASSLGALQETQYF. The CDR3 DNA is TGTGCCAGCAGCTTAGGTGCATTGCAAGAGACCCAGTACTTC. The V gene is TRBV7-2, the J gene TRBJ2-5; no firm D call. The germline V gene has CDR1 SGHTA and CDR2 FQGNSA. Trimming removed 1 base at V and 2 bases at J, with 8 bases between. This CDR3 is 14 amino acids long.